These 15 T cell receptor beta chains originate from one sample sequenced in a study of shared clonotypes between healthy human individuals. Profiling relied on immunoSEQ multiplex PCR, and the TCRdb table lists in-frame clones only, not all of them. The sample consists of some 2,100,000 clones, 95% of them appearing once. Sequenced input: naive CD4+ T cells sorted from blood. As for subset: CD45RA+ positively selected. Receptor source: a man between 18 and 35 years old in good health.

This clone has only one observation. DNA for the CDR3: TGCACCAGCAGCCACCAGGGGGCCCGTCCCACCGGGGAGCTGTTTTTT. Residues: CTSSHQGARPTGELFF. This rearrangement joins TRBV1 to TRBJ2-2; the table's TRBD1 call for D was not verified on the DNA. TRBV1 is a pseudogene. This CDR3 is built from 16 residues.

This chain links TRBV10-3 with TRBJ1-1; D might be TRBD1 (5 bases). This CDR3 is built from 13 residues. Between the trimmed V and J ends, which lost 3 bases and 1 base, there was a span of 6 bases. In germline, CDR1 is ENHRY, CDR2 SYGVKD. The CDR3 sequence: CAISDRENTEAFF. For the CDR3, the DNA is TGTGCCATCAGTGACAGGGAGAACACTGAAGCTTTCTTT.

The chain combines TRBV7-3 with TRBJ2-6; D is undetermined. The CDR3 extends over 15 amino acids. The germline V and J ends were trimmed by 1 base and 4 bases, with 8 bases remaining between them. Germline V lookup: CDR1 SGHTA, CDR2 FQGTGA. CDR3 coding DNA: TGTGCCAGCAGCTTAAGCCAGCCGGGGGCCAACGTCCTGACTTTC. Its translation: CASSLSQPGANVLTF.

A note on this clone: In the same sample, other DNA sequences code for this CDR3. V and J are TRBV5-1 and TRBJ1-1; D is possibly TRBD1 (6 bases). The V end was cut by 0 bases, the J end by 4 bases, with 7 bases between. The CDR3 contains 13 residues. Germline V lookup: CDR1 SGHRS, CDR2 YFSETQ. The CDR3 region has the DNA TGCGCCAGCAGCTTGGCAGGGGTCACTGAAGCTTTCTTT. It specifies CASSLAGVTEAFF.

The chain combines TRBV2 with TRBJ2-7; D is uncertain. From germline, CDR1 is SNHLY and CDR2 FYNNEI. This CDR3 region has 12 residues. V gave up 8 bases and J gave up 1 base, with 9 bases separating them. CDR3 protein: CASVSLSYEQYF. In nucleotides, the CDR3 is TGTGCCAGCGTCTCCTTATCCTACGAGCAGTACTTC.

This clone was seen just once. The V gene is TRBV18, the J gene TRBJ1-4, with D possibly being TRBD1 (6 bases). The CDR3 totals 18 residues. Germline V lookup: CDR1 KGHSH, CDR2 LQKENI. The germline V and J ends were trimmed by 2 bases and 0 bases, with 16 bases remaining between them. The CDR3 here is CASSPRGVLAATNEKLFF. The DNA for the CDR3 is TGTGCCAGCTCACCAAGGGGGGTGCTCGCTGCAACTAATGAAAAACTGTTTTTT.

This clone was observed once. The gene calls are TRBV6-1 and TRBJ2-1, with 14 bases that match TRBD2. CDR1 and CDR2 (germline): MNHNS, SASEGT. V lost 3 bases, J lost 4 bases, and 14 bases stayed unmatched. CDR3 size: 20 residues. The CDR3 is CASSDRTGRGLAGGYNEQFF. The CDR3 bases are TGTGCCAGCAGTGATAGGACAGGGAGAGGACTAGCGGGAGGATACAATGAGCAGTTCTTC.

The gene calls are TRBV5-4 and TRBJ2-1; 11 bases fit TRBD2. This CDR3 contains 13 residues. V dropped 7 bases and J dropped 5; count of bases not matched to a gene: 2. Germline V lookup: CDR1 SGHNT, CDR2 YYREEE (reference sequence). CDR3 DNA: TGTGCCAGCGGGACTAGCGGAAACAATGAGCAGTTCTTC. This encodes CASGTSGNNEQFF.

The chain joins TRBV19 to TRBJ1-6; D possibly corresponds to TRBD1 (5 bases). Germline V gene lookup returns CDR1 LNHDA and CDR2 SQIVND (reference sequence). The V end lost 1 base, the J end lost 6 bases, and 13 bases lay between the germline ends. The CDR3 sequence is 16 residues long. The DNA of the CDR3 is TGTGCCAGTAGTATAGGGACCGGGACGGTTAATTCACCCCTCCACTTT. This sequence encodes CASSIGTGTVNSPLHF.

The chain joins TRBV5-1 to TRBJ2-3; TRBD1 aligns across 7 bases. With V trimmed by 0 bases and J by 0 bases, 7 bases remained unmatched. The CDR3 consists of 17 residues. Germline assignment: CDR1 SGHRS and CDR2 YFSETQ. The chain's CDR3 is CASSLARNRGSTDTQYF. For the CDR3, the DNA is TGCGCCAGCAGCTTGGCCCGCAACAGGGGAAGCACAGATACGCAGTATTTT.

With regard to this clone: In the same sample, other DNA sequences code for this CDR3. The chain joins TRBV5-1 to TRBJ1-4; 7 positions match TRBD1. Germline CDR1 SGHRS, CDR2 YFSETQ. The CDR3 extends over 15 amino acids. With 4 bases clipped from V and 0 bases from J, the junction kept 3 bases outside the gene matches. CDR3: CASSLGGPTNEKLFF. CDR3 sequence (DNA): TGCGCCAGCAGCCTAGGGGGCCCAACTAATGAAAAACTGTTTTTT.

J is TRBJ2-1 and V is TRBV11-2; the match to TRBD2 covers 8 bases. The CDR3 covers 14 residues. The V and J ends lost 6 bases and 2 bases, in that order; junction bases with no gene match: 3. Germline V gives CDR1 SGHAT, CDR2 FQNNGV. The DNA of the CDR3 is TGTGCCAGCAGAACACTAGCGGCCTACAATGAGCAGTTCTTC. Protein: CASRTLAAYNEQFF.

The chain is built from TRBV15 and TRBJ2-1; TRBD2 agrees at 7 bases. Germline lookup yields CDR1 LNHNV and CDR2 YYDKDF (reference sequence). This CDR3 has 16 amino acids. Trimming cost V 1 base and J 2 bases; bases outside gene matches: 5. CDR3 coding DNA: TGTGCCACCAGCAGAGGGGCTAGCGGAACCTACAATGAGCAGTTCTTC. As protein: CATSRGASGTYNEQFF.

For the CDR3, the DNA is TGTGCCAGCAGATGGAGGGGCAGGTTTTACTCCTATAATTCACCCCTCCACTTT. Translation gives CASRWRGRFYSYNSPLHF. The gene calls are TRBV5-4 and TRBJ1-6, with a possible D match to TRBD1 (5 bases). Deletions cut 5 bases from V and 0 bases from J, with 18 bases between. Germline V gives CDR1 SGHNT, CDR2 YYREEE (reference sequence). This CDR3 has 18 amino acids. Combining the CDR3 with reference TRBV5-4 and TRBJ1-6 gives the whole variable domain ETGVTQSPTHLIKTRGQQVTLRCSSQSGHNTVSWYQQALGQGPQFIFQYYREEENGRGNFPPRFSGLQFPNYSSELNVNALELDDSALYLCASRWRGRFYSYNSPLHFGNGTRLTVT.

The rearrangement uses TRBV2 and TRBJ1-1; D gene ambiguous. Germline CDR1 reads SNHLY; CDR2 reads FYNNEI. The CDR3 consists of 13 residues. Trimming removed 7 bases from V and 2 bases from J, with 11 bases in between. Here the CDR3 reads CASMGAANTEAFF. The CDR3 DNA sequence: TGTGCCAGCATGGGAGCGGCAAACACTGAAGCTTTCTTT.